Below are 14 T cell receptor beta chains sequenced from a single sample in a study of blood T cell repertoires in COVID-19. Assay used: immunoSEQ multiplex PCR; TCRdb lists only in-frame clones, some missing. The table lists roughly 74,000 clones, about 89% of them singletons. The sequencing sample was made of PBMCs or T cells enriched from blood (not recorded which). Receptors originate from a woman in her 50s with acute COVID-19.

The V gene is TRBV18, the J gene TRBJ1-4, with D possibly TRBD1 on 6 matching bases. The CDR3 totals 14 residues. Germline values: CDR1 KGHSH, CDR2 LQKENI. The V gene lost 3 bases and the J gene lost 7 bases, with 12 bases spanning the gap. This CDR3 reads CASSPDSLSEKLFF. DNA for the CDR3: TGTGCCAGCTCACCGGACAGCTTGAGTGAAAAACTGTTTTTT.

This clone has a handful of counts. This chain joins TRBV7-9 and TRBJ1-2; 11 bases are a match to TRBD1. This CDR3 comprises 15 residues. CDR1 and CDR2 from the germline V gene are SEHNR and FQNEAQ (reference sequence). With V trimmed by 5 bases and J by 6 bases, 8 bases remained unmatched. The CDR3 spells CASSTRDRGGHGYTF. The CDR3 nucleotides are TGTGCCAGCAGCACCCGGGACAGGGGGGGGCATGGCTACACCTTC.

The chain joins TRBV3-1 (or the pseudogene TRBV3-2) to TRBJ1-1; TRBD1 matches 8 bases. This CDR3 has 15 amino acids. Germline V gene data show CDR1 as LGHDT and CDR2 as YNNKEL (reference sequence). V trimming: 1 base; J trimming: 5 bases; junction bases outside the gene matches: 6. CDR3 in amino acids: CASSQGTGGATEAFF. The CDR3 nucleotides are TGTGCCAGCAGCCAAGGAACAGGGGGAGCAACTGAAGCTTTCTTT.

J is TRBJ1-1 and V is TRBV21-1. TRBV21-1 is a pseudogene segment. This CDR3 is built from 13 residues. In nucleotides, the CDR3 is TGTGCCAGCAGCAACGGGGAAAACACTGAAGCTTTCTTT. This codes for CASSNGENTEAFF.

Worth noting for this clone: Other DNA sequences in the sample encode the same CDR3. The rearrangement joins TRBV5-1 to TRBJ2-1, with 15 bases fitting TRBD2. In germline, CDR1 is SGHRS, CDR2 YFSETQ. The CDR3 spans 16 residues. The trim removed 4 bases at V and 5 bases at J, leaving 4 bases unmatched. CDR3 DNA sequence: TGCGCCAGCAGCCCTGGGACTAGCGGGAGGAACAATGAGCAGTTCTTC. This gives the protein CASSPGTSGRNNEQFF. The entire variable domain, with the rest obtained from reference TRBV5-1 and TRBJ2-1, is as follows: KAGVTQTPRYLIKTRGQQVTLSCSPISGHRSVSWYQQTPGQGLQFLFEYFSETQRNKGNFPGRFSGRQFSNSRSEMNVSTLELGDSALYLCASSPGTSGRNNEQFFGPGTRLTVL.

The gene calls are TRBV24-1 and TRBJ2-1, with D possibly matching TRBD2 (7 bases). V gave up 4 bases and J gave up 8 bases, with 23 bases separating them. CDR1 and CDR2 (germline): KGHDR, SFDVKD. The length of the CDR3 is 17 residues. The CDR3 sequence is CATSDPLREGVSDEQFF. The CDR3 DNA reads as TGTGCCACCAGTGACCCTCTGAGGGAGGGGGTCTCGGATGAGCAGTTCTTC.

The rearrangement joins TRBV6-6 to TRBJ2-1; TRBD2 agrees at 14 bases. V dropped 5 bases and J dropped 7; count of bases not matched to a gene: 10. Germline lookup yields CDR1 MNHNY and CDR2 SVGAGI (reference sequence). The CDR3 loop spans 17 amino acids. The CDR3 reads CASSLPTSGRGLNEQFF. The CDR3 bases are TGTGCCAGCAGTCTCCCGACTAGCGGGAGGGGTTTAAATGAGCAGTTCTTC.

Only one count was recorded for this clone. The gene calls are TRBV27 and TRBJ2-1, with D maybe TRBD2 (6 bases). V was shortened by 6 bases and J by 6 bases, with 12 bases between the two germline ends. The CDR3 totals 13 residues. Germline V gene data show CDR1 as MNHEY and CDR2 as SMNVEV (reference sequence). In DNA form, the CDR3 reads TGTGCCAGCAGCCTGGGACTGGGCAATGAGCAGTTCTTC. It specifies CASSLGLGNEQFF.

The chain employs TRBV6-5 and TRBJ1-3; D perhaps matches TRBD1 (5 bases). Between the trimmed V and J ends, which lost 8 bases and 2 bases, there was a span of 16 bases. This CDR3 region has 15 residues. The germline V gene has CDR1 MNHEY and CDR2 SVGAGI. The CDR3: CASGVGGQTGNTIYF. CDR3 coding DNA: TGTGCCAGCGGGGTGGGGGGTCAGACTGGAAACACCATATATTTT.

This chain links TRBV11-2 with TRBJ2-3; 8 bases align to TRBD2. The germline V gene has CDR1 SGHAT and CDR2 FQNNGV. The CDR3 is 14 residues long. The V gene end was trimmed by 3 bases and the J gene end by 1 base; junction bases not matched to a gene: 0. CDR3 residues: CASSFGGGTDTQYF. The CDR3 DNA reads as TGTGCCAGCAGCTTCGGGGGGGGCACAGATACGCAGTATTTT.

The chain has TRBV2 and TRBJ2-1; 12 bases align to TRBD2. CDR1 SNHLY and CDR2 FYNNEI come from the germline V gene. V shed 6 bases and J 10 bases; nucleotides not matched to a gene: 10. The CDR3 runs to 15 residues. The CDR3 here is CASRRLAGVESEQFF. As DNA, the CDR3 is TGTGCCAGCAGGCGACTAGCGGGAGTTGAAAGCGAGCAGTTCTTC.

The chain joins TRBV18 to TRBJ1-2, with D possibly matching TRBD1 (6 bases). Germline lookup yields CDR1 KGHSH and CDR2 LQKENI. With 5 bases removed from V and 6 bases from J, the gap between germline ends came to 13 bases. This CDR3 has 13 residues. CDR3 sequence: CASSENRDHGYTF. In DNA, the CDR3 is TGTGCCAGCTCAGAGAACAGGGACCATGGCTACACCTTC.

V gene TRBV18 combines with J gene TRBJ2-2, with 8 bases lining up with TRBD1. Trimming at V came to 4 bases and at J to 0 bases, leaving 4 bases not matched to a gene. The length of the CDR3 is 16 residues. Per the germline V gene, CDR1 is KGHSH and CDR2 is LQKENI. The CDR3 sequence: CASSLGQGSNTGELFF. The CDR3 nucleotides read TGTGCCAGCTCACTAGGACAGGGTTCGAACACCGGGGAGCTGTTTTTT.

The chain employs TRBV5-1 and TRBJ2-6, with TRBD1 matching over 9 bases. J lost 2 bases, V lost 4 bases, and 4 bases had no gene match. Looked up from germline, CDR1 is SGHRS and CDR2 is YFSETQ. The CDR3 runs to 16 residues. In nucleotides, the CDR3 is TGCGCCAGCAGCAGCGGGACAGGGACTGGGGCCAACGTCCTGACTTTC. Translated: CASSSGTGTGANVLTF.